This T cell receptor (beta chain) was sequenced during a study of cytomegalovirus exposure and HLA in healthy donors. On this clone itself: Its antigen is unknown. Germline is not matched at one junction end, which may reflect a read error.

In the PCR, 60 Vbeta and 13 Jbeta primers were used. Original methodology: In a later analysis, some 10 million of about 80 million unique beta chains occurred in at least two donors. Data came from immunoSEQ multiplex PCR; TCRdb stores just in-frame clones and leaves some out. V, J and clone size are taken as reported in that table, and D and trimming were inferred from the DNA itself. The table has 100,000 to 150,000 clones, approximately 80% seen once; the top ten hold approximately 3%. Germline CDR1 is SEHNR and CDR2 is FQNEAQ (reference sequence). This CDR3 contains 18 residues. Study-wide results and limits: More clonal expansion characterized HLA-associated TCR beta chains than equally common others in a later analysis.

The receptor comes from a boy aged 2-9 years in good health and CMV-seronegative. What was sequenced was PBMCs. The V gene is TRBV7-9, the J gene TRBJ1-5; weak D call: TRBD1 (6 bases). The CDR3 DNA reads TGTTCCAGCAGCTCCGACGGGACACCAAAAGGATTCATACAGCCCCAGCATTTT. Translating gives CSSSSDGTPKGFIQPQHF.